The 10 T cell receptor beta chains below were found in one sample sequenced in a study of blood T cell repertoires in COVID-19. Sequenced by immunoSEQ multiplex PCR; TCRdb stores in-frame clones only, minus some. Counted here are about 120,000 clones, more than 75% occurring once; the ten biggest clones make up roughly 30%. What was sequenced was peripheral blood. These receptors were obtained from a woman in her sixties or seventies with acute or convalescent COVID-19.

The chain joins TRBV6-2 or TRBV6-3 to TRBJ2-7; no clear D. Deletions cut 5 bases from V and 7 bases from J, with 12 bases between. The germline gives CDR1 MNHEY, CDR2 SVGEGT. This CDR3 is 12 amino acids long. The CDR3 nucleotides are TGTGCCAGCAGTGCCCCGACTTGGGAGCAGTACTTC. This gives the protein CASSAPTWEQYF.

The genes are TRBV30 and TRBJ2-1; TRBD2 agrees at 7 bases. Per the germline V gene, CDR1 is GTSNPN and CDR2 is SVGIG (reference sequence). The CDR3 has 14 amino acids. Trimming cost V 2 bases and J 4 bases; bases outside gene matches: 5. The CDR3 DNA follows: TGTGCCTGGAGTATAGGAGCGGGGTACAATGAGCAGTTCTTC. It encodes CAWSIGAGYNEQFF.

The CDR3 here is CASSSEQAGNTIYF. Here the CDR3 DNA reads TGTGCCAGCAGCTCCGAGCAGGCCGGAAACACCATATATTTT. The chain has TRBV28 and TRBJ1-3; no definite D call. Trimming removed 6 bases from V and 4 bases from J, with 13 bases in between. The germline CDR1 and CDR2 sequences are MDHEN and SYDVKM. The CDR3 sequence is 14 residues long.

The chain uses TRBV3-1 (or the pseudogene TRBV3-2) and TRBJ2-5; D gene uncertain. The V gene lost 1 base and the J gene lost 2 bases, with 8 bases spanning the gap. CDR1 and CDR2 (germline): LGHDT, YNNKEL (reference sequence). The CDR3 sequence is 14 residues long. The CDR3 coding sequence is TGTGCCAGCAGCCAAGGCAACTGGCAAGAGACCCAGTACTTC. It encodes CASSQGNWQETQYF.

The CDR3 DNA reads TGTGCCAGCAGTTACTCGGGCGGGGGGGCCGGAGATACGCAGTATTTT. Translation gives CASSYSGGGAGDTQYF. The V and J genes are TRBV6-6 and TRBJ2-3, with 9 bases that match TRBD2. The CDR3 runs to 16 residues. V lost 0 bases to trimming and J lost 5 bases; unmatched junction nucleotides: 6. The germline CDR1 and CDR2 sequences are MNHNY and SVGAGI (reference sequence).

J is TRBJ2-7 and V is TRBV5-1, with D unresolved. There are 12 residues in the CDR3. The germline V gene has CDR1 SGHRS and CDR2 YFSETQ. V dropped 2 bases and J dropped 4 bases, with 7 bases sitting between them. The CDR3 region has the DNA TGCGCCAGCAGCTTCACCGGTTACGAGCAGTACTTC. Translation: CASSFTGYEQYF. Using reference TRBV5-1 and TRBJ2-7 for the parts outside the CDR3, the full variable domain is KAGVTQTPRYLIKTRGQQVTLSCSPISGHRSVSWYQQTPGQGLQFLFEYFSETQRNKGNFPGRFSGRQFSNSRSEMNVSTLELGDSALYLCASSFTGYEQYFGPGTRLTVT.

V and J are TRBV19 and TRBJ1-2; tentatively, D is TRBD1 (5 bases). The CDR3 is 15 residues long. V was shortened by 0 bases and J by 8 bases, with 16 bases between the two germline ends. CDR1 and CDR2 from the germline V gene are LNHDA and SQIVND (reference sequence). CDR3 sequence: CASSIDSPGRGGYTF. Here the CDR3 DNA reads TGTGCCAGTAGTATAGATTCTCCAGGGCGGGGAGGCTACACCTTC.

This rearrangement joins TRBV3-1 (or the pseudogene TRBV3-2) to TRBJ1-3; 9 positions agree with TRBD1. This CDR3 region has 17 residues. Per germline, CDR1 LGHDT and CDR2 YNNKEL (reference sequence). The V segment lost 3 bases and the J segment 0 bases; nucleotides outside the gene matches: 6. The CDR3 protein is CASSHPGQGRSGNTIYF. The CDR3 coding sequence is TGTGCCAGCAGCCACCCGGGACAGGGTCGCTCTGGAAACACCATATATTTT.

The genes are TRBV6-5 and TRBJ1-2; TRBD1 matches 11 bases. Germline CDR1 MNHEY, CDR2 SVGAGI. Trimming cost V 5 bases and J 6 bases; bases outside gene matches: 2. CDR3 size: 13 residues. The CDR3 region is CASSPGQGDGYTF. DNA for the CDR3: TGTGCCAGCAGTCCGGGACAGGGGGATGGCTACACCTTC.

The rearrangement links TRBV5-6 to TRBJ2-5, with 7 bases lining up with TRBD1. This CDR3 is 14 amino acids long. The V gene end was trimmed by 4 bases and the J gene end by 4 bases; junction bases not matched to a gene: 7. Germline V gene sequence: CDR1 SGHDT, CDR2 YYEEEE. Here the CDR3 DNA reads TGTGCCAGCAGCCTGACAGGGCTAGGAGAGACCCAGTACTTC. It encodes CASSLTGLGETQYF.